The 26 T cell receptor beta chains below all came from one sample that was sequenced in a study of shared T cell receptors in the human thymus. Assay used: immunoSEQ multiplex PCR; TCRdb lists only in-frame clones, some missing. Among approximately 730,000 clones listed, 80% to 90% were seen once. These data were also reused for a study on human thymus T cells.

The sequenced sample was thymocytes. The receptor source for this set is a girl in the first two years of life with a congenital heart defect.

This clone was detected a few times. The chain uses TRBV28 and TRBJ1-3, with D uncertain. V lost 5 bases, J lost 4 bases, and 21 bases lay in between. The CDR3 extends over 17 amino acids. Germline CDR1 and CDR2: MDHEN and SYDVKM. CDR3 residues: CASSHAKQRPTGNTIYF. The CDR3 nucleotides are TGTGCCAGCAGTCACGCAAAACAGAGACCTACAGGAAACACCATATATTTT.

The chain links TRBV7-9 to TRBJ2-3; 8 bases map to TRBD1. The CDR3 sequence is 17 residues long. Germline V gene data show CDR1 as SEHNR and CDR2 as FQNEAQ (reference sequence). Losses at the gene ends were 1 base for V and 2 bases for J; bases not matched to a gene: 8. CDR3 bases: TGTGCCAGCAGCTTAGAGGGGACAGGAACCTACACAGATACGCAGTATTTT. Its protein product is CASSLEGTGTYTDTQYF.

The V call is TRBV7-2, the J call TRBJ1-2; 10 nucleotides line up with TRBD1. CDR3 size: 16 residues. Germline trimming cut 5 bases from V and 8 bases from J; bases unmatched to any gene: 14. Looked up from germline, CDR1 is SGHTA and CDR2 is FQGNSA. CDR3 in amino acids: CASSRINRDRGGGYTF. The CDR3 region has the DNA TGTGCCAGCAGCCGTATAAACCGGGACAGGGGCGGCGGCTACACCTTC.

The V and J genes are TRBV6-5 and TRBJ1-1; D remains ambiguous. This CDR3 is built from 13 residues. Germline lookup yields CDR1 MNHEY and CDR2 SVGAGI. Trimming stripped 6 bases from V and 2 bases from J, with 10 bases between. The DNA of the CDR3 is TGTGCCAGCAGCCCTCGAGATAACACTGAAGCTTTCTTT. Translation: CASSPRDNTEAFF.

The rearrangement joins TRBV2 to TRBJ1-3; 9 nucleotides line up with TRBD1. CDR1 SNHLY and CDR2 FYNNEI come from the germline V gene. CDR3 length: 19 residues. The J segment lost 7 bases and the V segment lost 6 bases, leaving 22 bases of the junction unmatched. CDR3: CASRTGGLSSPPGANTIYF. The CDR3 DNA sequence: TGTGCCAGCAGGACAGGGGGGTTGAGTTCTCCTCCGGGCGCGAACACCATATATTTT.

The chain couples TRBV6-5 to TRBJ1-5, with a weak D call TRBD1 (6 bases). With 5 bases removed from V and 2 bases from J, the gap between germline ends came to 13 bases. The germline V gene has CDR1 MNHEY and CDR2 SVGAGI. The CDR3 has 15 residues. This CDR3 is CASSVRGYGNQPQHF. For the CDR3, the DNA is TGTGCCAGCAGTGTCAGGGGATACGGCAATCAGCCCCAGCATTTT.

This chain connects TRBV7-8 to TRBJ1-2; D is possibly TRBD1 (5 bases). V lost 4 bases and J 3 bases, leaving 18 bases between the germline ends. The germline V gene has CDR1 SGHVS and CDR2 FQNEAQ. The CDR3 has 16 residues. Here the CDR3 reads CASSSPPDKGHYGYTF. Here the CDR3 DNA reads TGTGCCAGCAGCTCTCCTCCCGACAAGGGGCACTATGGCTACACCTTC.

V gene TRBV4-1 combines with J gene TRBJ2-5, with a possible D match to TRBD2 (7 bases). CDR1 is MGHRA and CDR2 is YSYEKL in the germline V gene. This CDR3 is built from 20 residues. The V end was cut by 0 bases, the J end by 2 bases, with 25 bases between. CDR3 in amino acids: CASSQDTGGRSSRRQETQYF. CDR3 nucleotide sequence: TGCGCCAGCAGCCAAGATACGGGGGGCCGGTCCTCCCGTCGGCAAGAGACCCAGTACTTC.

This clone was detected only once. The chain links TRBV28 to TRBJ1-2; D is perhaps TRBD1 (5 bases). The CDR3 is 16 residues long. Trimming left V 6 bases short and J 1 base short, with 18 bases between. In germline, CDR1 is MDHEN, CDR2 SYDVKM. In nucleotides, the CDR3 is TGTGCCAGCAGCTGGACAAACAGTCACATTAACTATGGCTACACCTTC. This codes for CASSWTNSHINYGYTF.

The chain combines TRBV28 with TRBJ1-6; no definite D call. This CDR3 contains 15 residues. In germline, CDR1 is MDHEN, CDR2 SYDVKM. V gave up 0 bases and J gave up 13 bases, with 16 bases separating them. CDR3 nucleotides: TGTGCCAGCAGTTTATGCGCGTCGGCGGATCGTCCCCTCCACTTT. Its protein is CASSLCASADRPLHF.

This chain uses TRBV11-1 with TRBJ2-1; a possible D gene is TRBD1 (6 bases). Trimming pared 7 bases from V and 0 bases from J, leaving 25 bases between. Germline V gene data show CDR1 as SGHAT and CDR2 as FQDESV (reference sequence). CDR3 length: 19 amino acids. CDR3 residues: CASTPMRTDQHSSYNEQFF. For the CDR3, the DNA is TGTGCCAGCACCCCTATGAGGACAGATCAACACAGCTCCTACAATGAGCAGTTCTTC.

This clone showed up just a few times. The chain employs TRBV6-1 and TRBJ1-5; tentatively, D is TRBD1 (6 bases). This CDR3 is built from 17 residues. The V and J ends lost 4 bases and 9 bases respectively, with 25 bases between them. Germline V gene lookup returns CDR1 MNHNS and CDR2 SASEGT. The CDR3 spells CASSADRRKTPSRPQHF. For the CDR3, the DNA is TGTGCCAGCAGTGCCGACAGGAGAAAAACCCCAAGTAGGCCCCAGCATTTT.

As DNA, the CDR3 is TGTGCCAGCTCACTCGAGGGACGGGACGCGGGGACAGATACGCAGTATTTT. Translated: CASSLEGRDAGTDTQYF. The chain combines TRBV18 with TRBJ2-3; D is possibly TRBD2 (6 bases). Germline V lookup: CDR1 KGHSH, CDR2 LQKENI. Trimming shortened V by 4 bases and J by 3 bases, and 20 bases separated the two germline ends. This CDR3 is 17 amino acids long.

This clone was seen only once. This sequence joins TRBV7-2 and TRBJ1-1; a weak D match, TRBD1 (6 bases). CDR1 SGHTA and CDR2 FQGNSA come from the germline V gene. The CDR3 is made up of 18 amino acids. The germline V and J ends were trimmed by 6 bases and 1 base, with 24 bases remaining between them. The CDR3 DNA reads TGTGCCAGCAGTACGTCTACACGGACAGCAAAGGGGAACACTGAAGCTTTCTTT. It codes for CASSTSTRTAKGNTEAFF.

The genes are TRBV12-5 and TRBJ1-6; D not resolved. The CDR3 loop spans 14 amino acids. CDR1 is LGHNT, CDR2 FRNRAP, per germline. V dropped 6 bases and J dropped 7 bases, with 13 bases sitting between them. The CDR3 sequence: CASGLAQVNSPLHF. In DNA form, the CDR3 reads TGTGCTAGTGGCTTAGCGCAGGTCAATTCACCCCTCCACTTT.

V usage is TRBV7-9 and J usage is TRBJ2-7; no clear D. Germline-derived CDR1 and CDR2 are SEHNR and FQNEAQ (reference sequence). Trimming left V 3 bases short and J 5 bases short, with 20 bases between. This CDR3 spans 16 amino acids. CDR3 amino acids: CASSFRPNPLLDEQYF. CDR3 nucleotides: TGTGCCAGCAGCTTCAGGCCAAACCCTCTCCTGGACGAGCAGTACTTC.

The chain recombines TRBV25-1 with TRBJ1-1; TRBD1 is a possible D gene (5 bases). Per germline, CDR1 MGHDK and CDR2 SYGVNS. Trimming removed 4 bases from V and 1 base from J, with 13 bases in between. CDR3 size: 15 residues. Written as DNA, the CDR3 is TGTGCCAGCAGTGGACAGCCAGGAAGGAACACTGAAGCTTTCTTT. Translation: CASSGQPGRNTEAFF. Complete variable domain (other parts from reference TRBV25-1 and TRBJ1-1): EADIYQTPRYLVIGTGKKITLECSQTMGHDKMYWYQQDPGMELHLIHYSYGVNSTEKGDLSSESTVSRIRTEHFPLTLESARPSHTSQYLCASSGQPGRNTEAFFGQGTRLTVV.

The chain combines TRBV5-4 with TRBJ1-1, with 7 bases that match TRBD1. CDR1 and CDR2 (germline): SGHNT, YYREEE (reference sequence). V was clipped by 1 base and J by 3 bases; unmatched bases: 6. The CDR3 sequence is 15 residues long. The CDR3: CASSLKEGADTEAFF. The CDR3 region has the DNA TGTGCCAGCAGCTTGAAGGAGGGGGCAGACACTGAAGCTTTCTTT.

The DNA of the CDR3 is TGTGCCAGCAGCGTGCGGGGACGGCCGAACACTGAAGCTTTCTTT. Encoded protein: CASSVRGRPNTEAFF. The rearrangement joins TRBV5-6 to TRBJ1-1; D might be TRBD1 (5 bases). This CDR3 has 15 residues. Looked up from germline, CDR1 is SGHDT and CDR2 is YYEEEE. Trimming cost V 4 bases and J 1 base, with 14 bases left between them.

The CDR3 coding sequence is TGCGCCAGCAGCTTGGTGGAGCGGGACAGGGGAGCACATGGCTACACCTTC. Its translation: CASSLVERDRGAHGYTF. The V and J genes are TRBV5-1 and TRBJ1-2, with 10 nucleotides matching TRBD1. The CDR3 is made up of 17 amino acids. Unmatched junction bases numbered 11, after V lost 0 bases and J lost 6 bases. Germline CDR1 and CDR2: SGHRS and YFSETQ.

DNA of the CDR3: TGTGCCAGCAGCCGGACGGGGTCAGTGGACGAGCAGTACTTC. Translating gives CASSRTGSVDEQYF. This rearrangement joins TRBV9 to TRBJ2-7, with a weak D call TRBD2 (5 bases). Germline V CDR1 and CDR2: SGDLS, YYNGEE. Trimming cost V 4 bases and J 5 bases, with 16 bases left between them. The CDR3 sequence is 14 residues long.

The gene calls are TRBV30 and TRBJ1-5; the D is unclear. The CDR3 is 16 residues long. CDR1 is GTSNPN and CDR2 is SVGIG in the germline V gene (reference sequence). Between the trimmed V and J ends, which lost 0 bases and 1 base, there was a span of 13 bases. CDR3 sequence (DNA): TGTGCCTGGAGTGTACCGGCCCTCGGGAGCAATCAGCCCCAGCATTTT. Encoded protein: CAWSVPALGSNQPQHF. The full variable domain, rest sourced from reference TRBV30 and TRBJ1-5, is SQTIHQWPATLVQPVGSPLSLECTVEGTSNPNLYWYRQAAGRGLQLLFYSVGIGQISSEVPQNLSASRPQDRQFILSSKKLLLSDSGFYLCAWSVPALGSNQPQHFGDGTRLSIL.

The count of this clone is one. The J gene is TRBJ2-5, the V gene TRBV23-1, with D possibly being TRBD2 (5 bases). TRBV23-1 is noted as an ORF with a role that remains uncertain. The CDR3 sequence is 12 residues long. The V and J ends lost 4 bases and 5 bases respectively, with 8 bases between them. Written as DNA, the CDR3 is TGCGCCAGCAGTCTCGGGATTGAGACCCAGTACTTC. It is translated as CASSLGIETQYF.

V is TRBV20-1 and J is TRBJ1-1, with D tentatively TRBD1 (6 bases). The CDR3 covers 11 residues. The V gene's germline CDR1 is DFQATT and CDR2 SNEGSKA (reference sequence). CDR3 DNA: TGCAATACAGGGCCGTCAACTGAAGCTTTCTTT. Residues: CNTGPSTEAFF.

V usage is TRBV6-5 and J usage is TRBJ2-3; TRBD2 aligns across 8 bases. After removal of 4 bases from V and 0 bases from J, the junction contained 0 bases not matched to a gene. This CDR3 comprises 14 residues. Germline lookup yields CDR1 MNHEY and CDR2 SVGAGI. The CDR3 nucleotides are TGTGCCAGCAGTTGCGGGGGGAGCACAGATACGCAGTATTTT. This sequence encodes CASSCGGSTDTQYF.

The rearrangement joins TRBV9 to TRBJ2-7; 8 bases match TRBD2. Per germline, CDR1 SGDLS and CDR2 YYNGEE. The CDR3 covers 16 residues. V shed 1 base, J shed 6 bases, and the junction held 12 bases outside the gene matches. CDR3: CASSVRSSGVNSEQYF. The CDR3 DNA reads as TGTGCCAGCAGCGTAAGAAGTAGCGGGGTAAATAGCGAGCAGTACTTC.